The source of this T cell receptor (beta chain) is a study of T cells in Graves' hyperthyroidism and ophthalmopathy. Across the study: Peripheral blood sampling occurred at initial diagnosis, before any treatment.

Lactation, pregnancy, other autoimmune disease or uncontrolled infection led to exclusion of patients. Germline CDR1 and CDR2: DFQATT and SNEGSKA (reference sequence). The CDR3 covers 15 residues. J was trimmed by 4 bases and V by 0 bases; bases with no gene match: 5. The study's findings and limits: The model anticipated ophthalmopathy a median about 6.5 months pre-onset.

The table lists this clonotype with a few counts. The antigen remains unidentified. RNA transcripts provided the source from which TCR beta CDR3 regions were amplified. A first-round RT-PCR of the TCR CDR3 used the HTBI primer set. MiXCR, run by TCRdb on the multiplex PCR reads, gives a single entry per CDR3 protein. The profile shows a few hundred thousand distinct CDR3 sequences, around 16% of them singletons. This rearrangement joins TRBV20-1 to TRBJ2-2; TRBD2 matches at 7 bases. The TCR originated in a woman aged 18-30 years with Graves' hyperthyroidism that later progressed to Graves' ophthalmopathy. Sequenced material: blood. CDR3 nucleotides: TGCAGTGCTAGAGACTCTAGCGGTTCCACCGGGGAGCTGTTTTTT. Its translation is CSARDSSGSTGELFF.